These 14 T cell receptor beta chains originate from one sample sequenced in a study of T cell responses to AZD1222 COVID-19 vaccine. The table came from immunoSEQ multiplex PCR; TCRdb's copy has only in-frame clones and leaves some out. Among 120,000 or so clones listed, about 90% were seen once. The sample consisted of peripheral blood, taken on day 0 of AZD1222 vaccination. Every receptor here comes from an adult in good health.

CDR3 residues: CASTRDTDTQYF. In DNA form, the CDR3 reads TGTGCCAGCACACGGGACACAGATACGCAGTATTTT. The rearrangement joins TRBV6-5 to TRBJ2-3, with a possible D match to TRBD2 (5 bases). Germline V lookup: CDR1 MNHEY, CDR2 SVGAGI. The CDR3 totals 12 residues. Trimming cost V 7 bases and J 2 bases, with 7 bases left between them.

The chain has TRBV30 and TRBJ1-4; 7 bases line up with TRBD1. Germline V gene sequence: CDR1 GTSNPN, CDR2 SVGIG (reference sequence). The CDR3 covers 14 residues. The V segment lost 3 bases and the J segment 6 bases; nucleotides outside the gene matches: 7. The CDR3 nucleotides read TGTGCCTGGAGCAGGGACAGAGCAGATGAAAAACTGTTTTTT. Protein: CAWSRDRADEKLFF.

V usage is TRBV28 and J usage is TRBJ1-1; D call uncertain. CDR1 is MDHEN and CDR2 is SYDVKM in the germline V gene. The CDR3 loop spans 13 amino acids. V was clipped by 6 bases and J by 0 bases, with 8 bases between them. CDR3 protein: CASRDTLNTEAFF. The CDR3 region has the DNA TGTGCCAGCAGGGATACTCTGAACACTGAAGCTTTCTTT.

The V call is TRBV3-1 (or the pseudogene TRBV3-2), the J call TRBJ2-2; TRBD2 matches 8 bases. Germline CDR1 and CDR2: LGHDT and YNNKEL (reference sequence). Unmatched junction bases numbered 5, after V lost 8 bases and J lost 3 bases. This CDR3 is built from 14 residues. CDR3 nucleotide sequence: TGTGCCAGCGTGGCGCGGGGGGACACCGGGGAGCTGTTTTTT. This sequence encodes CASVARGDTGELFF.

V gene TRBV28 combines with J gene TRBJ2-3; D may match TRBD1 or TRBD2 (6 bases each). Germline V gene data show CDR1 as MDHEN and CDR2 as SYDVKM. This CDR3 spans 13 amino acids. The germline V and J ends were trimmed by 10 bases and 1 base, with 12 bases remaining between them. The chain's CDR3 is CATRGAGTDTQYF. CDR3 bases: TGTGCCACTAGGGGGGCGGGCACAGATACGCAGTATTTT.

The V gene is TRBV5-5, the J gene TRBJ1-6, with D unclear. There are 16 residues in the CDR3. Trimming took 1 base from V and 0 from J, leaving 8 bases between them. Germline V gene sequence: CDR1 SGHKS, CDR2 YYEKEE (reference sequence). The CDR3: CASSLQVASYNSPLHF. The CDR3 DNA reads TGTGCCAGCAGCTTGCAAGTTGCCTCCTATAATTCACCCCTCCACTTT. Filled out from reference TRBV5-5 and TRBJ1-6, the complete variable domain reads DAGVTQSPTHLIKTRGQQVTLRCSPISGHKSVSWYQQVLGQGPQFIFQYYEKEERGRGNFPDRFSARQFPNYSSELNVNALLLGDSALYLCASSLQVASYNSPLHFGNGTRLTVT.

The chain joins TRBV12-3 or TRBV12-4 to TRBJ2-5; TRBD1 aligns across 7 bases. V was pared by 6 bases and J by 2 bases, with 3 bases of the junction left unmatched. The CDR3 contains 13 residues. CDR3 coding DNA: TGTGCCAGCAGGCAGGGACAGCAAGAGACCCAGTACTTC. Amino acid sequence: CASRQGQQETQYF.

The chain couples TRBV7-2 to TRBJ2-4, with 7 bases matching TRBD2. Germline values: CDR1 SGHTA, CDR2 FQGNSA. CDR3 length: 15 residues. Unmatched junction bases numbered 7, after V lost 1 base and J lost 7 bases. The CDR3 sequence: CASSLGGRVGNIQYF. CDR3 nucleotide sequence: TGTGCCAGCAGCTTAGGGGGGAGGGTCGGCAACATTCAGTACTTC.

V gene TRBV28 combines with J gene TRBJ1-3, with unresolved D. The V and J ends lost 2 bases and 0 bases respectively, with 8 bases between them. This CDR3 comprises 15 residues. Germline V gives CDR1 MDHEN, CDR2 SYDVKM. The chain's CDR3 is CASSLKGDSGNTIYF. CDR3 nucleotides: TGTGCCAGCAGTTTAAAGGGTGACTCTGGAAACACCATATATTTT.

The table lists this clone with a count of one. The DNA for the CDR3 is TGTGCCAGCAGTCCTAGGACCACGGGACAGCCCCAGCATTTT. Protein: CASSPRTTGQPQHF. The chain combines TRBV2 with TRBJ1-5; D uncertain. This CDR3 spans 14 amino acids. V was trimmed by 5 bases and J by 7 bases, leaving 15 bases between them. Germline assignment: CDR1 SNHLY and CDR2 FYNNEI.

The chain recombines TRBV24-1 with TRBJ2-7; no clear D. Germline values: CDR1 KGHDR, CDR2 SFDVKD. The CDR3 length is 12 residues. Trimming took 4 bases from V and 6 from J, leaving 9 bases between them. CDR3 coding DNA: TGTGCCACCAGTGACGCGAAGCCCGAGCAGTACTTC. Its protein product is CATSDAKPEQYF.

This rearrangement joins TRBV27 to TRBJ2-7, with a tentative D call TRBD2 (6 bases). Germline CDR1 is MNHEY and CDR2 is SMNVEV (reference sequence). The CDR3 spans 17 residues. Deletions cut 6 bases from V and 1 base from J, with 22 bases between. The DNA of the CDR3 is TGTGCCAGCAGCTCTACCCCTGGGAGGCAGCTATCCTACGAGCAGTACTTC. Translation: CASSSTPGRQLSYEQYF.

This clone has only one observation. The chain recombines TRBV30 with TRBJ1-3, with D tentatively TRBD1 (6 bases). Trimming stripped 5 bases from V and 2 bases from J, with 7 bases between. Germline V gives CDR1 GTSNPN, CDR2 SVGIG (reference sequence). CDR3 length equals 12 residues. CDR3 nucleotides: TGTGCCTGGGGACAGCCTGGAAACACCATATATTTT. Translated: CAWGQPGNTIYF. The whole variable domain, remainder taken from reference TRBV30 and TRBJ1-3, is SQTIHQWPATLVQPVGSPLSLECTVEGTSNPNLYWYRQAAGRGLQLLFYSVGIGQISSEVPQNLSASRPQDRQFILSSKKLLLSDSGFYLCAWGQPGNTIYFGEGSWLTVV.

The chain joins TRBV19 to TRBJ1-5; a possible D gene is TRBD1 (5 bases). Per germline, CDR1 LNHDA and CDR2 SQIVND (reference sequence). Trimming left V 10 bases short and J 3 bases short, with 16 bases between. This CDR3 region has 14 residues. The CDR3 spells CATTEGEFNQPQHF. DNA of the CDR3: TGTGCCACCACAGAAGGGGAATTCAATCAGCCCCAGCATTTT.